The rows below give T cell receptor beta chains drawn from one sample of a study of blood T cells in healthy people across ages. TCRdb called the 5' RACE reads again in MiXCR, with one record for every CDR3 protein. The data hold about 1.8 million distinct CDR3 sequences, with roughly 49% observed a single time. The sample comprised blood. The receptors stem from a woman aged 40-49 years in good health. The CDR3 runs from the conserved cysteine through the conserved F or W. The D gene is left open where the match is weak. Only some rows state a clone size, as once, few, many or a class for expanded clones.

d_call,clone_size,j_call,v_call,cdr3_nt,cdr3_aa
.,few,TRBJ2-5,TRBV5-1,TGCGCCAGCAGCTCCAGCCGGGCTCAGGGTAGACAAGAGACCCAGTACTTC,CASSSSRAQGRQETQYF
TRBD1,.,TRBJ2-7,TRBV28,TGTGCCAGCAGTTTATTTTCGGGACAGGGTGACTACGAGCAGTACTTC,CASSLFSGQGDYEQYF
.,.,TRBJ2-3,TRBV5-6,TGTGCCAGCAGCTACTCCTCCAGGGTAGGCACAGATACGCAGTATTTT,CASSYSSRVGTDTQYF
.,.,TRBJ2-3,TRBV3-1,TGTGCCAGCAGCCAAGGAGCCGGGTACAGACGCACAGATACGCAGTATTTT,CASSQGAGYRRTDTQYF
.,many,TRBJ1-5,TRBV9,TGTGCCAGCAGCGTAGGGGGGGGGAATCAGCCCCAGCATTTT,CASSVGGGNQPQHF
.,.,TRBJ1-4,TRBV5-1,TGCGCCAGCAGCTACGGACAGAGTAATGAAAAACTGTTTTTT,CASSYGQSNEKLFF
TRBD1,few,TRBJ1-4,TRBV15,TGTGCCACCAGCCGGGACAGGGGTGAAAAACTGTTTTTT,CATSRDRGEKLFF
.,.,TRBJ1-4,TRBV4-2,TGTGCCAGCAGCCAAGTACGGTTTGCAACTAATGAAAAACTGTTTTTT,CASSQVRFATNEKLFF
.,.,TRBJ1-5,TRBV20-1,TGCAGTGCTAGAGATTGGCGGGGGGCGAATAGCAATCAGCCCCAGCATTTT,CSARDWRGANSNQPQHF
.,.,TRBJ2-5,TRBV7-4,TGTGCCCCGTCAGGGGAGACCCAGTACTTC,CAPSGETQYF
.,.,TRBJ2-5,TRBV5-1,TGCGCCAGCAGCTTGTCTGCAGTCAAAGAGACCCAGTACTTC,CASSLSAVKETQYF